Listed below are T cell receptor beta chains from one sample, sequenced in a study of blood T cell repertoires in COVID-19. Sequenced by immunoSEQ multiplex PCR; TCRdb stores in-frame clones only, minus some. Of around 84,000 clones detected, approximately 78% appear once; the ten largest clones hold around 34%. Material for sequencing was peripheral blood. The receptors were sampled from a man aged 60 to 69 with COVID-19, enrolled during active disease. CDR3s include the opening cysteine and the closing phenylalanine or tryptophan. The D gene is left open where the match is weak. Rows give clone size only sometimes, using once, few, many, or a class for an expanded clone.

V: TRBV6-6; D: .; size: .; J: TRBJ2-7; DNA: TGTGCCAGCAGTTACAGGGCGGGCTCCTACGAGCAGTACTTC; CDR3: CASSYRAGSYEQYF
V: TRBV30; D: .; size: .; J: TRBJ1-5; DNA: TGTGCCTGGAGTTCCAACCGGGTTCCTGGGAATCAGCCCCAGCATTTT; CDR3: CAWSSNRVPGNQPQHF
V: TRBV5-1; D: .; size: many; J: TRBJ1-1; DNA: TGCGCCAGCAGCTCTTACAGCGGAGGCACTGAAGCTTTCTTT; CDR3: CASSSYSGGTEAFF
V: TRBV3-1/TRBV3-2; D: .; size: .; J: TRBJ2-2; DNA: TGTGCCAGCAGCTACCCTACGGGATCTCTGGCGGGGGAGCTGTTTTTT; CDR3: CASSYPTGSLAGELFF
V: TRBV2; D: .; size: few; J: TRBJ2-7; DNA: TGTGCCAGCAGAAGACCAGCAGGGGTTCACGAGCAGTACTTC; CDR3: CASRRPAGVHEQYF
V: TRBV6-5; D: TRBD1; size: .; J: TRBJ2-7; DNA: TGTGCCAGCAGTTACTTTGGACAGGGGAGGTCCGAGCAGTACTTC; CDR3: CASSYFGQGRSEQYF
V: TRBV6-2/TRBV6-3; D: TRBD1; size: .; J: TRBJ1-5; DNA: TGTGCCAGCAGTAGGGGGACAGCTTCACGCAATCAGCCCCAGCATTTT; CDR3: CASSRGTASRNQPQHF
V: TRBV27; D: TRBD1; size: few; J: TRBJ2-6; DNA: TGTGCCAGCAGCCGGGACAGACTCTCTGGGGCCAACGTCCTGACTTTC; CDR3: CASSRDRLSGANVLTF
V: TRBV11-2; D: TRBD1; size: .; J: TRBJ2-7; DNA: TGTGCCAGCAGCTTGGACAGGGGAACGCGCGAGCAGTACTTC; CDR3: CASSLDRGTREQYF
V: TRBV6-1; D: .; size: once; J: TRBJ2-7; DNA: TGTGCCAGCAGTGAAGGGGGCAGGGGCCCAGGAGGTCAGTACTTC; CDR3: CASSEGGRGPGGQYF
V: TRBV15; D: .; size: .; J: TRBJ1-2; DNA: TGTGCCACCAGCAGAGATATCGGAGGGCTTGGCTACACCTTC; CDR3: CATSRDIGGLGYTF
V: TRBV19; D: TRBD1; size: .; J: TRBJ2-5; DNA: TGTGCCAGTAGTACTGGGACAGACCAAGAGACCCAGTACTTC; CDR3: CASSTGTDQETQYF
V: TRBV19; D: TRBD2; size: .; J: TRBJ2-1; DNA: TGTGCCAGTAGTAGTACTAGCGGATACAATGAGCAGTTCTTC; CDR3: CASSSTSGYNEQFF
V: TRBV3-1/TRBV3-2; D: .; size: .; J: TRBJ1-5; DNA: TGTGCCAGCAGCCTAGGCGGGGGGGTGAACCAGCCCCAGCATTTT; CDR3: CASSLGGGVNQPQHF